This T cell receptor beta chain was identified in a study of T-cell memory formation after mild COVID-19 (dated by TCRdb to about 2021). For the study in its entirety: TCR sequence clusters from the two donors were largely donor specific. Longitudinal TCRalpha and TCRbeta repertoire sequencing tracked T-cell clones expanding and contracting after mild COVID-19 in a couple of donors. The cohort was made up of two young adult volunteers, one female and one male, who were previously healthy.

About this clonotype: It has no known antigen specificity. No base-level quality is on record; no much larger clone is a single base apart.

The instrument given in TCRdb is Illumina NovaSeq 6000. Using 5'RACE with constant-segment primers, TCRalpha and TCRbeta cDNA libraries were constructed, with sample barcodes and unique molecular identifiers added in the process. RNA was extracted from every sample with Trizol reagent. Libraries were amplified in two PCR steps, with a second sample barcode and Illumina TruSeq adapters added in the second step. Sequencing of libraries was performed on an Illumina NovaSeq with 2 x 150 bp paired-end reads. In the paper's pipeline: Reads were demultiplexed and collapsed into UMI-guided consensus sequences with migec v1.2.7. Using mixcr v2.1.11, UMI consensuses were aligned to TRA and TRB V and J templates and then assembled into clonotypes. Clonotypes were classified as expanded or contracted when called significant by both edgeR and NoisET, with noise models trained on biological replicates. For edgeR calls, a false discovery rate-adjusted p below 0.01 and a log2 fold-change threshold of 1 were applied. As an exploratory analysis of dynamics, max-normalized trajectories of the 1000 most abundant clonotypes were examined with PCA combined with hierarchical clustering. Separately sequenced CD4+ and CD8+ repertoires were used to assign the CD4 or CD8 phenotype of responding clones. TCRdb's own reprocessing of the public reads used fastp at Q25 and MiXCR and kept productive beta chains. Records with the same CDR3 protein are collapsed into one entry carrying the most frequent genes and DNA. TCRdb's processing, not the authors', yielded these V and J calls. For this sample the table gives about 320,000 distinct CDR3 sequences, of which around an eighth were detected only once. The ten largest clones capture 21% of the sample.

PBMCs were isolated by Ficoll-Paque density gradient centrifugation. Study-wide findings and limitations: From day 15 to 85, contracting clones showed balanced CD4/CD8 phenotypes, whereas a second wave of clones that expanded from day 15 to 37 leaned towards CD4+. The study covered only a couple of mild cases, and larger cohorts including severe cases with pre-infection samples were considered necessary. Contracting CD4+ clones appeared mostly in the CM and EM memory subsets, whereas CD8+ clones were enriched in EMRA. Some responding clones were detected in pre-infection memory, which suggested that pre-existing cross-reactive memory T cells had joined the SARS-CoV-2 response. The second-wave clones that peaked on day 37 were not confirmed to be SARS-CoV-2 specific.

For CDR1 and CDR2, the germline V gene (reference sequence) lists LGHDT and YNNKEL. Trimming takes 4 bases from V and 6 bases from J, and the germline ends sit 19 bases apart. The CDR3 runs 15 residues from the cysteine to the phenylalanine. Only CDR3 DNA remains: 45 bases, in frame from the first base. This receptor was taken from a man aged 18 to 35 who had mild COVID-19 (a few samples of this study predate the infection). The sample titles of this study are shuffled in the database, so cell type and time point are left out; the donor was told from shared clones. The chain joins TRBV3-1 to TRBJ2-7; no D gene can be assigned with confidence. The sequenced sample consisted of PBMCs or a T cell subset sorted from them (not recorded which). The DNA sequence is given as TGTGCCAGCAGCCCCATTGGACCCCCCTCCAGCGAGCAGTACTTC. Translated, it gives CASSPIGPPSSEQYF.